This T cell receptor beta chain was sequenced during a study of OX40 agonist ivuxolimab in advanced cancers. With regard to the full study: Ivuxolimab was an agonistic, fully human IgG2 monoclonal antibody directed against OX40 (CD134), a costimulatory receptor. Patients were allowed to have had prior anti-PD-1, anti-PD-L1 or anti-CTLA-4 therapy, and more than 35% of the dose-escalation patients had been treated with checkpoint inhibitors. Of the roughly 52 dose-escalation patients, hepatocellular carcinoma was present in about 20, melanoma in some 15, renal cell carcinoma in 9 and head and neck cancer in 9. Intravenous ivuxolimab was administered to patients every 2 weeks at six dose levels: 0.01, 0.1, 0.3, 1.5, 3 and 10 mg/kg. Three dose-escalation patients achieved partial responses, one with hepatocellular carcinoma and two with cutaneous melanoma. In the dose-escalation cohort, approximately 80% of patients were male, and the mean age was approximately 60 years with a range of about 20 to 80. The point of sequencing TCRbeta in the periphery was to test whether ivuxolimab changed TCR sequence diversity and drove clonal T-cell expansion. The paper reports the monotherapy dose-escalation portion (N of about 51 patients) of the phase I ivuxolimab trial.

Genomic DNA was isolated from the sorted cells so that the TCRbeta CDR3 region could be sequenced. The immunoSEQ Assay was used for sequencing of TCRbeta CDR3 regions. The immuneACCESS repertoire file appears here via TCRdb, limited to in-frame rearrangements. These files lack a portion of the clones; in checked studies, under half of the deficit traces to unresolved V genes, and the cause of the others is not known. Across this sample there are more than 45,000 clones, with about 85% seen only once. Of the sample, 4.5% to 5.5% is held by the ten largest clones. After removal of 3 bases from V and 3 bases from J, the junction retains 7 bases not matched to a gene. From cysteine to phenylalanine, the CDR3 is 16 amino acids long. The CDR3 DNA has 48 bases and is translated from base 1. CDR1 MGHRA and CDR2 YSYEKL were looked up in the germline V gene. What the research found in general, with its limitations: At doses of 0.1 to 3.0 mg/kg, clonal expansion of both CD4+ and CD8+ T cells in blood was seen between baseline and week 6. In the 0.1-3.0 mg/kg groups, partial responders had among the lowest normalized peripheral clonal expansion, particularly in CD8+ T cells. Low levels of normalized T-cell clonal expansion were also shown by some nonresponding patients. Which antigens the clonally expanded peripheral T cells were specific for was not determined. After ivuxolimab, expanded clones were on average more numerous among CD8+ T cells than among CD4+ T cells.

This clone was recorded only once. It has no known antigen specificity. Within one base of it there is no much larger clone, and no base qualities were kept. Patients with a history of autoimmune disease or receiving systemic immunosuppression were excluded from the trial. Peripheral blood for TCR sequencing was collected from all dose cohorts at baseline, on cycle 4 day 1, and on cycle 7 day 1. Samples came from an open-label, multicenter, first-in-human phase I dose-escalation trial of ivuxolimab. The trial enrolled adults with locally advanced or metastatic head and neck squamous cell, hepatocellular, melanoma or renal cell carcinoma. Before TCR sequencing, CD4+ and CD8+ T cells were separately sorted from peripheral blood.

The V and J genes are TRBV4-1 and TRBJ2-4; 8 of the junction bases match TRBD1. The clonotype was recovered from an adult with an advanced solid tumor such as melanoma, head and neck, liver or kidney cancer. The sequencing here drew on CD4+ or CD8+ T cells sorted from blood, taken in a trial of the OX40 agonist ivuxolimab. The CDR3 sequence is CASSHTRTGFKNIQYF. The DNA sequence reads TGCGCCAGCAGCCATACAAGGACAGGGTTCAAAAACATTCAGTACTTC.